Below, 21 T cell receptor beta chains from the same sample are listed, as sequenced in a study of T cell repertoires in cytomegalovirus infection. TCRdb re-analysed the reads in MiXCR, keeping a single row per CDR3 protein. The sample lists around 740,000 distinct CDR3 sequences; under 40% were seen once. Sample: PBMCs. Every receptor here comes from a human donor in good health (CMV status not recorded). Some clones in this sample may be carry-over from other donors' samples.

This clonotype showed up many times. The chain links TRBV7-2 to TRBJ2-7; 15 bases agree with TRBD2. Germline V gene sequence: CDR1 SGHTA, CDR2 FQGNSA. CDR3 size: 21 residues. V dropped 5 bases and J dropped 0; count of bases not matched to a gene: 17. The CDR3 nucleotides read TGTGCCAGCAGCCAAACACCCGGGACTAGCGGGAGGTGGGCCAACTCCTACGAGCAGTACTTC. This translates into CASSQTPGTSGRWANSYEQYF.

The rearrangement uses TRBV6-8 and TRBJ1-2, with a weak D call TRBD1 (5 bases). The CDR3 runs to 15 residues. V lost 0 bases and J 6 bases, leaving 14 bases between the germline ends. Germline assignment: CDR1 MNHGY and CDR2 SAAAGT. DNA for the CDR3: TGTGCCAGCAGTTACTCGTCAGGGACGCGAGATGGCTACACCTTC. As protein: CASSYSSGTRDGYTF.

This chain connects TRBV24-1 to TRBJ1-2; weak D call: TRBD1 (5 bases). The CDR3 runs to 14 residues. The V and J ends lost 1 base and 2 bases respectively, with 7 bases between them. Germline assignment: CDR1 KGHDR and CDR2 SFDVKD. The chain's CDR3 is CATSDFSGNYGYTF. The CDR3 coding sequence is TGTGCCACCAGTGATTTCTCAGGGAACTATGGCTACACCTTC.

The chain combines TRBV12-3 or TRBV12-4 with TRBJ2-1; D is unclear. Trimming cost V 3 bases and J 5 bases, with 11 bases left between them. The CDR3 runs 14 residues. CDR3 DNA sequence: TGTGCCAGCAGTTTTGTGGGTGGAGACAATGAGCAGTTCTTC. It is translated as CASSFVGGDNEQFF.

The rearrangement uses TRBV6-5 and TRBJ2-7; TRBD2 aligns across 9 bases. The CDR3 has 16 residues. Germline CDR1 is MNHEY and CDR2 is SVGAGI. V shed 0 bases and J 2 bases; nucleotides not matched to a gene: 5. The CDR3 loop reads CASSYSRGGRAYEQYF. The CDR3 coding sequence is TGTGCCAGCAGTTACTCGAGGGGCGGGAGGGCCTACGAGCAGTACTTC.

The chain is built from TRBV12-3 or TRBV12-4 and TRBJ1-5; 8 bases are a match to TRBD1. This CDR3 contains 17 residues. Losses at the gene ends were 3 bases for V and 6 bases for J; bases not matched to a gene: 13. CDR3 in amino acids: CASSFRAGGARGQPQHF. CDR3 DNA: TGTGCCAGCAGTTTTAGGGCAGGGGGCGCGAGGGGTCAGCCCCAGCATTTT.

This clonotype was counted once. Here the CDR3 DNA reads TGTGCCAGCAGTGGACAGACAGGGAAGGCGAATGAGCAGTTCTTC. Its protein product is CASSGQTGKANEQFF. J is TRBJ2-1 and V is TRBV12-3 or TRBV12-4; TRBD1 matches 7 bases. The CDR3 runs to 15 residues. V trimming: 5 bases; J trimming: 7 bases; junction bases outside the gene matches: 11.

Only a few counts were recorded for this clonotype. This rearrangement joins TRBV10-3 to TRBJ1-2, with a tentative D call TRBD1 (6 bases). Trimming stripped 11 bases from V and 6 bases from J, with 10 bases between. The CDR3 is 10 amino acids. Germline V gene lookup returns CDR1 ENHRY and CDR2 SYGVKD. CDR3 in DNA: TGTGCCGTCTCAGGGGATGGCTACACCTTC. Amino acids: CAVSGDGYTF.

V gene TRBV7-6 combines with J gene TRBJ2-5; D uncertain. CDR3 length: 12 residues. Trimming cost V 4 bases and J 5 bases, with 8 bases left between them. Germline V gene lookup returns CDR1 SGHVS and CDR2 FNYEAQ. Here the CDR3 DNA reads TGTGCCAGCAGCTCCTTTTTGGAGACCCAGTACTTC. Its translation is CASSSFLETQYF.

Only one count was recorded for this clonotype. The chain combines TRBV6-5 with TRBJ1-1; maybe TRBD1 (6 bases). V was trimmed by 5 bases and J by 2 bases, leaving 18 bases between them. Germline V CDR1 and CDR2: MNHEY, SVGAGI. The CDR3 spans 16 residues. CDR3 region: CASSHTGSGTNTEAFF. The CDR3, as DNA: TGTGCCAGCAGTCATACAGGGTCGGGGACCAACACTGAAGCTTTCTTT.

This clonotype was observed a few times. The V gene is TRBV28, the J gene TRBJ1-2; D may be TRBD1 (5 bases). Germline CDR1 and CDR2: MDHEN and SYDVKM. CDR3 length equals 16 residues. Deletions cut 6 bases from V and 2 bases from J, with 19 bases between. The CDR3 nucleotides are TGTGCCAGCAGCGTCGCAGGGTGGGTTGGGAACTATGGCTACACCTTC. This sequence encodes CASSVAGWVGNYGYTF.

The chain carries TRBV5-5 and TRBJ1-1; D is perhaps TRBD1 (5 bases). Germline V gives CDR1 SGHKS, CDR2 YYEKEE (reference sequence). The CDR3 sequence is 15 residues long. The V end lost 0 bases, the J end lost 2 bases, and 11 bases lay between the germline ends. The DNA of the CDR3 is TGTGCCAGCAGCTTGGAATCTGGGGGAAACACTGAAGCTTTCTTT. As protein: CASSLESGGNTEAFF.

This clonotype was counted many times. The chain joins TRBV11-2 to TRBJ2-5; D gene uncertain. This CDR3 is built from 16 residues. The V gene lost 2 bases and the J gene lost 2 bases, with 15 bases spanning the gap. Looked up from germline, CDR1 is SGHAT and CDR2 is FQNNGV. CDR3 bases: TGTGCCAGCAGCTTATCTGCAAGACACCTTCAAGAGACCCAGTACTTC. It codes for CASSLSARHLQETQYF.

The rearrangement uses TRBV6-1 and TRBJ2-1, with 9 bases that match TRBD2. The CDR3 covers 15 residues. Germline trimming cut 6 bases from V and 7 bases from J; bases unmatched to any gene: 10. CDR1 is MNHNS and CDR2 is SASEGT in the germline V gene. The CDR3 region is CASSQAGGNGNEQFF. DNA for the CDR3: TGTGCCAGCAGCCAGGCGGGGGGGAACGGGAATGAGCAGTTCTTC.

CDR3 nucleotide sequence: TGTGCCAATGTGGTAAGAGCGAACACTGAAGCTTTCTTT. This codes for CANVVRANTEAFF. The chain has TRBV12-3 or TRBV12-4 and TRBJ1-1; D remains ambiguous. CDR3 length: 13 residues. Trimming stripped 10 bases from V and 1 base from J, with 13 bases between.

The chain links TRBV11-3 to TRBJ2-3, with 13 nucleotides matching TRBD2. The CDR3 covers 15 residues. J lost 6 bases, V lost 5 bases, and 5 bases had no gene match. Per the germline V gene, CDR1 is SGHNT and CDR2 is YENEEA. Here the CDR3 DNA reads TGTGCCAGCAGCATGGGGGGACTAGCGGGGGATACGCAGTATTTT. Translating gives CASSMGGLAGDTQYF. Drawing the rest from reference TRBV11-3 and TRBJ2-3, the complete variable domain is EAGVVQSPRYKIIEKKQPVAFWCNPISGHNTLYWYLQNLGQGPELLIRYENEEAVDDSQLPKDRFSAERLKGVDSTLKIQPAELGDSAVYLCASSMGGLAGDTQYFGPGTRLTVL.

V is TRBV7-6 and J is TRBJ2-7; 7 bases match TRBD1. Germline values: CDR1 SGHVS, CDR2 FNYEAQ. V shed 2 bases, J shed 0 bases, and the junction held 10 bases outside the gene matches. CDR3 size: 17 residues. The chain's CDR3 is CASSLRSGSGGSYEQYF. The CDR3 DNA sequence: TGTGCCAGCAGCTTACGGTCCGGGTCAGGGGGCTCCTACGAGCAGTACTTC.

The CDR3 sequence: CASGPYPGRTYEQYF. For the CDR3, the DNA is TGTGCCAGCGGCCCGTATCCGGGACGGACCTACGAGCAGTACTTC. V usage is TRBV12-3 or TRBV12-4 and J usage is TRBJ2-7; D assignment may be TRBD1 or TRBD2 (5 bases each). V lost 8 bases and J 2 bases, leaving 19 bases between the germline ends. CDR3 length equals 15 residues.

As concerns this clonotype: This clone may be a read error of a much larger clone one base away. The J gene is TRBJ2-1, the V gene TRBV5-4; no clear D gene. Germline CDR1 is SGHNT and CDR2 is YYREEE (reference sequence). The CDR3 runs to 12 residues. CDR3 in amino acids: CASSPMTNEQVF. The CDR3, as DNA: TGTGCCAGCAGCCCGATGACCAATGAGCAGGTCTTC.

This chain connects TRBV7-6 to TRBJ1-1; TRBD1 is a possible D gene (5 bases). Germline lookup yields CDR1 SGHVS and CDR2 FNYEAQ. This CDR3 region has 15 residues. Trimming shortened V by 5 bases and J by 1 base, and 14 bases separated the two germline ends. CDR3 loop: CASSSLTDRNTEAFF. For the CDR3, the DNA is TGTGCCAGCAGCAGCCTGACAGATCGGAACACTGAAGCTTTCTTT.

V and J are TRBV7-9 and TRBJ2-1, with TRBD1 matching over 9 bases. CDR3 length: 17 amino acids. Germline V lookup: CDR1 SEHNR, CDR2 FQNEAQ (reference sequence). The V segment lost 1 base and the J segment 6 bases; nucleotides outside the gene matches: 10. CDR3 region: CASSLGPGQGLSNEQFF. The DNA for the CDR3 is TGTGCCAGCAGCTTAGGGCCGGGACAGGGATTAAGCAATGAGCAGTTCTTC.